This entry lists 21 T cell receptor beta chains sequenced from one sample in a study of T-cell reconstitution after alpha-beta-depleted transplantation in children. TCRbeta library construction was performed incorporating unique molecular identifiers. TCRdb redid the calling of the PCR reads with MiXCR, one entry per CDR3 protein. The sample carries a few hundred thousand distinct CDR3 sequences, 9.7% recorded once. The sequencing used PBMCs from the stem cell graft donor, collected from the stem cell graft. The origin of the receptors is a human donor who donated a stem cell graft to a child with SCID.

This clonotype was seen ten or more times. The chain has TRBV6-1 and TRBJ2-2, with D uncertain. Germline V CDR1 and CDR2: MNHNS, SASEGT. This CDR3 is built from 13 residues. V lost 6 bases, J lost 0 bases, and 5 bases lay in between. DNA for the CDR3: TGTGCCAGCAGGGGTACGAACACCGGGGAGCTGTTTTTT. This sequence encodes CASRGTNTGELFF.

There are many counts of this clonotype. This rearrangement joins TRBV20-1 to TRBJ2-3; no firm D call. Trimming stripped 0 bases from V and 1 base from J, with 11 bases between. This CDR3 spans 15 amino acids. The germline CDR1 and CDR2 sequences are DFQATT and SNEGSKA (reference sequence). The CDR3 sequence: CSARDSRGGTDTQYF. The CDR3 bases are TGCAGTGCTAGAGATTCTCGCGGAGGCACAGATACGCAGTATTTT.

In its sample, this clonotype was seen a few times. DNA of the CDR3: TGTGCCAGCAGCCAGGTAGAACTAGCGGGGGGAGAGACCCAGTACTTC. Translation: CASSQVELAGGETQYF. V is TRBV4-2 and J is TRBJ2-5; 12 nucleotides agree with TRBD2. Per germline, CDR1 LGHNA and CDR2 YNFKEQ. Trimming at V came to 3 bases and at J to 4 bases, leaving 6 bases not matched to a gene. The CDR3 covers 16 residues.

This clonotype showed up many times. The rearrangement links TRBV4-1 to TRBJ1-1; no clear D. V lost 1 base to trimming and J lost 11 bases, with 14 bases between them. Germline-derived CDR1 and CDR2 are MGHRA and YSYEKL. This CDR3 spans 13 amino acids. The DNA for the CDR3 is TGCGCCAGCAGCCAAGTTGGAGCCTACCACGCTTTCTTT. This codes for CASSQVGAYHAFF.

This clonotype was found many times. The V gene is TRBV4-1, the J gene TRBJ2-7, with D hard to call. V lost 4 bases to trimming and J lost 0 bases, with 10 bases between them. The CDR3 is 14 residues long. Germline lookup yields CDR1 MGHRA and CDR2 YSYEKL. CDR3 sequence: CASSPQLFSYEQYF. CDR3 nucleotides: TGCGCCAGCAGCCCACAGCTCTTCTCCTACGAGCAGTACTTC.

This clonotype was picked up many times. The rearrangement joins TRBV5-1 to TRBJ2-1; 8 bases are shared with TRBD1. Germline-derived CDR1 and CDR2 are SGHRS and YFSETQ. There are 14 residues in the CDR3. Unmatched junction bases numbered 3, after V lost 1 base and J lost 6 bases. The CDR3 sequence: CASSLSTGGNEQFF. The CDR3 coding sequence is TGCGCCAGCAGCTTGTCCACAGGGGGCAATGAGCAGTTCTTC.

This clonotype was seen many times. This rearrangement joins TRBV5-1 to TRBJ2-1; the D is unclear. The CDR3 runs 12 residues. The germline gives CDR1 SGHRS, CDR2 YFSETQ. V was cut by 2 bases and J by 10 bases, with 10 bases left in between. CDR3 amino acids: CASSFRPSEQFF. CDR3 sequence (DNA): TGCGCCAGCAGCTTTCGACCGTCGGAGCAGTTCTTC. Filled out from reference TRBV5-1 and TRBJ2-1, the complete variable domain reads KAGVTQTPRYLIKTRGQQVTLSCSPISGHRSVSWYQQTPGQGLQFLFEYFSETQRNKGNFPGRFSGRQFSNSRSEMNVSTLELGDSALYLCASSFRPSEQFFGPGTRLTVL.

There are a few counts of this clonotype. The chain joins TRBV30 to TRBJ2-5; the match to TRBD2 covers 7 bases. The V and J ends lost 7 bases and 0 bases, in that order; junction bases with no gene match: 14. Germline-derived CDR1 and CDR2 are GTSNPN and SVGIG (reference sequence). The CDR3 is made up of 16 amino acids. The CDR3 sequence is CAYEDRRGMYQETQYF. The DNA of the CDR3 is TGTGCCTACGAGGACCGGCGGGGGATGTACCAAGAGACCCAGTACTTC.

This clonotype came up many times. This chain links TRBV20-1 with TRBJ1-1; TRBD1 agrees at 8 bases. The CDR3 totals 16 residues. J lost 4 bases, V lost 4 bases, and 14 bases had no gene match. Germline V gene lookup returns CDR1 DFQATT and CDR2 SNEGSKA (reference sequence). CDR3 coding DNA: TGCAGTGCTAAATCCGACAGGGGATGGATCCCCACTGAAGCTTTCTTT. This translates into CSAKSDRGWIPTEAFF.

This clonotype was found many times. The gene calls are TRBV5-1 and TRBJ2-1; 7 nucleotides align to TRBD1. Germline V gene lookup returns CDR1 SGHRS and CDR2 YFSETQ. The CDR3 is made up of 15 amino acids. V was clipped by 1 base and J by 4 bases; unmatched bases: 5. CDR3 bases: TGCGCCAGCAGCTTGACAGGGGTGGTGTACAATGAGCAGTTCTTC. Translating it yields CASSLTGVVYNEQFF. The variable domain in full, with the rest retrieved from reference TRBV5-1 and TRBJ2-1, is KAGVTQTPRYLIKTRGQQVTLSCSPISGHRSVSWYQQTPGQGLQFLFEYFSETQRNKGNFPGRFSGRQFSNSRSEMNVSTLELGDSALYLCASSLTGVVYNEQFFGPGTRLTVL.

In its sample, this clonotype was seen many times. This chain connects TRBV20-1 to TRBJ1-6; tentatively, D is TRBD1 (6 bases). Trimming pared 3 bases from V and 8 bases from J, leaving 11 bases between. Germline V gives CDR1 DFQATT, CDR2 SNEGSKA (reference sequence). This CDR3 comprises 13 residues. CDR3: CSARPDSHSPLHF. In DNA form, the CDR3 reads TGCAGTGCTAGGCCGGACAGCCATTCACCCCTCCACTTT.

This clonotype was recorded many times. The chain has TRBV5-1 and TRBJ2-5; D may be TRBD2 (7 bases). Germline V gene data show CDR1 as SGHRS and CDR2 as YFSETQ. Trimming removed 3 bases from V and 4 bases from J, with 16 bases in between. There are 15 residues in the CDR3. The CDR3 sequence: CASSSKGGSSETQYF. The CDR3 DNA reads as TGCGCCAGCAGCTCTAAGGGGGGGTCCTCAGAGACCCAGTACTTC.

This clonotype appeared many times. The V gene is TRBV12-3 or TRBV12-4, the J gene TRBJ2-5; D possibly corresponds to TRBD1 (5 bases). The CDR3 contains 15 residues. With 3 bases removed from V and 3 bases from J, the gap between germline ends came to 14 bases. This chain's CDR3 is CASSLDMTAKETQYF. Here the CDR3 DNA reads TGTGCCAGCAGTTTGGATATGACAGCCAAAGAGACCCAGTACTTC.

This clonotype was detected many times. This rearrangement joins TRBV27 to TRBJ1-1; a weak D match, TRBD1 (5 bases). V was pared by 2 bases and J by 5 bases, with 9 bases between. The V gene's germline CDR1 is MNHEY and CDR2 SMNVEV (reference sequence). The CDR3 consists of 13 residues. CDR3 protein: CASSLPGGTEAFF. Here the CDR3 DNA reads TGTGCCAGCAGTTTACCGGGGGGGACTGAAGCTTTCTTT.

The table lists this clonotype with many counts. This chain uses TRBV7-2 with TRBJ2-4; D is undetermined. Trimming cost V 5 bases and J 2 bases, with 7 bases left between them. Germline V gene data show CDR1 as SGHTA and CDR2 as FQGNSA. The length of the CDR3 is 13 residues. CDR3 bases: TGTGCCAGCAGCCCCCATTCCAAAAACATTCAGTACTTC. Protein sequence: CASSPHSKNIQYF.

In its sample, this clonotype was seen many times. CDR3 nucleotide sequence: TGCAGTGCTAGCTCGGGGGGCTCCTCTGAAAAACTGTTTTTT. Residues: CSASSGGSSEKLFF. This chain uses TRBV20-1 with TRBJ1-4, with D possibly TRBD1 on 6 matching bases. Germline V gene lookup returns CDR1 DFQATT and CDR2 SNEGSKA (reference sequence). This CDR3 has 14 amino acids. V was clipped by 3 bases and J by 7 bases, with 15 bases between them.

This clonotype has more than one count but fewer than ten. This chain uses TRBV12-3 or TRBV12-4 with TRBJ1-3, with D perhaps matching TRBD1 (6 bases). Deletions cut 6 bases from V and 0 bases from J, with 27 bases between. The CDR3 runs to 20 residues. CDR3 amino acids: CASSPGGRPLPQYSGNTIYF. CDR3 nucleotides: TGTGCCAGCAGCCCCGGGGGCAGGCCACTTCCCCAATACTCTGGAAACACCATATATTTT.

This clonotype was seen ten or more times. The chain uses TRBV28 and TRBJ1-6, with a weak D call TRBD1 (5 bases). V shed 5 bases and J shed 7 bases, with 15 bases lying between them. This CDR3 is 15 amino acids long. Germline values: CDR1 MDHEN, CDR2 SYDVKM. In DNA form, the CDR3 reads TGTGCCAGCAGTCTTGGTTCTCGGGGGAATTCACCCCTCCACTTT. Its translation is CASSLGSRGNSPLHF.

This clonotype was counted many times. CDR3 nucleotide sequence: TGCAGTGCTAGAGACCTGCGCCACTCTGGAAACACCATATATTTT. Translated: CSARDLRHSGNTIYF. The genes are TRBV20-1 and TRBJ1-3; D is unresolved. The V gene lost 0 bases and the J gene lost 0 bases, with 9 bases spanning the gap. Germline V gene lookup returns CDR1 DFQATT and CDR2 SNEGSKA (reference sequence). This CDR3 contains 15 residues.

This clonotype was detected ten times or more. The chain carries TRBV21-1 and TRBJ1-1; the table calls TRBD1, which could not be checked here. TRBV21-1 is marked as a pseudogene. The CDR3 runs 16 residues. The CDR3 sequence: CASSKAPGQGPSEAFF. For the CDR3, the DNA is TGTGCCAGCAGCAAGGCCCCGGGACAGGGGCCTTCTGAAGCTTTCTTT.

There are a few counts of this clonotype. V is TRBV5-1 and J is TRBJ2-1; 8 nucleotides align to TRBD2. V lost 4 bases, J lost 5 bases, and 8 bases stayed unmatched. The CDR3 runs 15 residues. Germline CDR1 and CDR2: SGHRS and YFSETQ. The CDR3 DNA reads TGCGCCAGCAGCGCGACCACGGGGGGGCACAATGAGCAGTTCTTC. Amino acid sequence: CASSATTGGHNEQFF.